The 7 T cell receptor beta chains given below trace back to one sample, sequenced in a study of T cells in localized non-small cell lung cancer. Profiling relied on immunoSEQ multiplex PCR, and the TCRdb table lists in-frame clones only, not all of them. The sample has about 46,000 clones, around 86% seen once; the top ten hold roughly 17%. The specimen comprised peripheral blood mononuclear cells, sampled before any cancer treatment. The receptors shown here come from a man aged 35-75 years with stage III lung adenocarcinoma.

V and J are TRBV28 and TRBJ2-3, with TRBD2 matching over 11 bases. CDR1 and CDR2 (germline): MDHEN, SYDVKM. The V gene end was trimmed by 3 bases and the J gene end by 0 bases; junction bases not matched to a gene: 14. CDR3 length: 20 amino acids. The CDR3 reads CASSFTPGTSGETSTDTQYF. CDR3 sequence (DNA): TGTGCCAGCAGTTTCACCCCCGGGACTAGCGGAGAAACTAGCACAGATACGCAGTATTTT.

The chain recombines TRBV7-8 with TRBJ2-1; weak D call: TRBD2 (5 bases). V was clipped by 8 bases and J by 6 bases, with 11 bases between them. Germline values: CDR1 SGHVS, CDR2 FQNEAQ. The CDR3 totals 12 residues. The CDR3 bases are TGTGCCAGCGGCGGGTGGAGCAATGAGCAGTTCTTC. Its translation: CASGGWSNEQFF.

This clone was recorded only once. V usage is TRBV19 and J usage is TRBJ2-7; D possibly uses TRBD1 or TRBD2 (5 bases each). The germline V and J ends were trimmed by 6 bases and 0 bases, with 18 bases remaining between them. The CDR3 totals 16 residues. The V gene's germline CDR1 is LNHDA and CDR2 SQIVND (reference sequence). CDR3 region: CASRKTGTSSSYEQYF. CDR3 nucleotides: TGTGCCAGTAGGAAGACCGGGACCTCCAGCTCCTACGAGCAGTACTTC.

The V call is TRBV2, the J call TRBJ2-3; 7 nucleotides line up with TRBD1. Germline V gene lookup returns CDR1 SNHLY and CDR2 FYNNEI. There are 16 residues in the CDR3. V lost 4 bases, J lost 5 bases, and 12 bases stayed unmatched. The CDR3 sequence: CASSVPHDREIDTQYF. The CDR3 DNA reads TGTGCCAGCAGTGTTCCCCACGACAGGGAAATAGATACGCAGTATTTT.

This clone was observed a single time. The chain joins TRBV7-9 to TRBJ1-1, with D tentatively TRBD1 (5 bases). CDR3 length equals 15 residues. Germline V gene lookup returns CDR1 SEHNR and CDR2 FQNEAQ (reference sequence). V shed 5 bases and J shed 0 bases, with 13 bases lying between them. CDR3 sequence (DNA): TGTGCCAGCAGCCCCGCCGGGACCGTGAACACTGAAGCTTTCTTT. The encoded protein is CASSPAGTVNTEAFF.

The V and J genes are TRBV11-2 and TRBJ2-3; 9 positions match TRBD1. There are 16 residues in the CDR3. V lost 5 bases and J lost 4; bases outside the gene matches: 10. Germline CDR1 reads SGHAT; CDR2 reads FQNNGV. The CDR3 nucleotides are TGTGCCAGCAGCCCGGACAGGGGCGAGCCACCAGATACGCAGTATTTT. Its translation: CASSPDRGEPPDTQYF.

About this clone itself: A much larger clone sits a single nucleotide away, making a read error possible. The genes are TRBV5-5 and TRBJ2-2, with no clear D. Germline V gene sequence: CDR1 SGHKS, CDR2 YYEKEE (reference sequence). The CDR3 contains 14 residues. The V gene lost 0 bases and the J gene lost 2 bases, with 5 bases spanning the gap. CDR3 sequence reads: CASSLGGNTGELFF. CDR3 sequence (DNA): TGTGCCAGCAGCTTGGGGGGTAACACCGGGGAGCTGTTTTTT.